These 15 T cell receptor beta chains originate from one sample sequenced in a study of early T cells in non-severe SARS-CoV-2 infection. TCRdb analysed the 5' RACE reads with MiXCR anew, one entry per CDR3 protein. The sample consists of over 25,000 distinct CDR3 sequences, roughly 4.5% of them appearing once. Sequenced sample: whole blood. The receptors here all came from an adult who was a healthcare worker with PCR-confirmed SARS-CoV-2 infection or an uninfected control (not recorded which).

The sample holds many counts of this clonotype. The rearrangement links TRBV27 to TRBJ2-7; 11 bases match TRBD1. Germline V gene data show CDR1 as MNHEY and CDR2 as SMNVEV (reference sequence). The CDR3 is 16 residues long. The V segment lost 3 bases and the J segment 6 bases; nucleotides outside the gene matches: 10. The CDR3 loop reads CASSFVLGQGEVEQYF. The CDR3, as DNA: TGTGCCAGCAGTTTCGTGTTGGGACAGGGGGAAGTCGAGCAGTACTTC.

The CDR3 loop is CASSPRRDKAPQHF. The CDR3 region has the DNA TGTGCCAGCAGCCCAAGACGGGACAAGGCGCCCCAGCATTTT. The chain recombines TRBV27 with TRBJ1-5; weak D call: TRBD1 (6 bases). CDR1 and CDR2 (germline): MNHEY, SMNVEV (reference sequence). V was clipped by 6 bases and J by 9 bases, with 18 bases between them. The CDR3 sequence is 14 residues long.

The genes are TRBV20-1 and TRBJ2-1; D is possibly TRBD2 (6 bases). Germline V gene sequence: CDR1 DFQATT, CDR2 SNEGSKA (reference sequence). V was cut by 5 bases and J by 0 bases, with 20 bases left in between. The CDR3 runs to 17 residues. CDR3 residues: CSAGDPRRVNSYNEQFF. In nucleotides, the CDR3 is TGCAGTGCTGGGGATCCACGGAGGGTGAACTCCTACAATGAGCAGTTCTTC.

This clonotype was recorded at least ten times. The chain combines TRBV6-2 or TRBV6-3 with TRBJ2-5, with D possibly TRBD2 on 6 matching bases. Per the germline V gene, CDR1 is MNHEY and CDR2 is SVGEGT. This CDR3 spans 14 amino acids. Trimming removed 6 bases at V and 8 bases at J, with 19 bases between. This CDR3 is CASSTGVRIGTQYF. The CDR3 coding sequence is TGTGCCAGCAGCACGGGGGTCAGGATTGGAACCCAGTACTTC.

J is TRBJ2-3 and V is TRBV24-1; D is tentatively TRBD1 or TRBD2 (7 bases each). V shed 4 bases and J shed 4 bases, with 14 bases lying between them. Germline CDR1 KGHDR, CDR2 SFDVKD. CDR3 length equals 15 residues. The CDR3 DNA reads as TGTGCCACCAGTGAACCCAGGGGGGGTCCAGATACGCAGTATTTT. Amino acid sequence: CATSEPRGGPDTQYF.

This clonotype was seen at least ten times. V is TRBV7-6 and J is TRBJ2-2, with 10 bases identical to TRBD2. This CDR3 contains 17 residues. Trimming removed 1 base from V and 1 base from J; junction bases left unmatched: 3. CDR1 SGHVS and CDR2 FNYEAQ come from the germline V gene. The CDR3 sequence: CASSLGWTSGNTGELFF. For the CDR3, the DNA is TGTGCCAGCAGCTTAGGGTGGACTAGCGGGAACACCGGGGAGCTGTTTTTT.

This clonotype was recorded at least ten times. The V and J genes are TRBV4-3 and TRBJ2-2; perhaps TRBD2 as D (5 bases). From germline, CDR1 is LGHNA and CDR2 YSLEER. Trimming took off 1 base at V and 13 bases at J, with 13 bases between the two ends. The CDR3 loop spans 13 amino acids. This CDR3 reads CASSQVNGMGLFF. CDR3 sequence (DNA): TGCGCCAGCAGCCAAGTGAACGGGATGGGGCTGTTTTTT.

The chain uses TRBV12-2 and TRBJ2-2; the D segment call TRBD2 is taken from the table without a DNA check. TRBV12-2 is shown as a pseudogene. The CDR3 is 19 residues long. CDR3 amino acids: CASRLAQQGLADNTGELFF. The CDR3, as DNA: TGTGCAAGTCGCTTAGCGCAGCAGGGGCTAGCGGATAACACCGGGGAGCTGTTTTTT.

At least ten counts were recorded for this clonotype. The genes are TRBV11-2 and TRBJ1-2; tentatively, D is TRBD1 (6 bases). The V gene lost 3 bases and the J gene lost 6 bases, with 17 bases spanning the gap. In germline, CDR1 is SGHAT, CDR2 FQNNGV. The CDR3 runs to 15 residues. CDR3 nucleotide sequence: TGTGCCAGCAGCTTCCGGGGGGCGGGCGTCGATGGCTACACCTTC. Translation: CASSFRGAGVDGYTF. The variable domain in full, completed from reference TRBV11-2 and TRBJ1-2, reads EAGVAQSPRYKIIEKRQSVAFWCNPISGHATLYWYQQILGQGPKLLIQFQNNGVVDDSQLPKDRFSAERLKGVDSTLKIQPAKLEDSAVYLCASSFRGAGVDGYTFGSGTRLTVV.

The V call is TRBV20-1, the J call TRBJ2-3; D perhaps matches TRBD2 (5 bases). Looked up from germline, CDR1 is DFQATT and CDR2 is SNEGSKA (reference sequence). The CDR3 runs to 13 residues. The CDR3: CGSQRLSTDTQYF. CDR3 DNA: TGCGGGAGCCAGCGGCTAAGCACAGATACGCAGTATTTT.

This clonotype came up many times. The chain combines TRBV20-1 with TRBJ2-7; D remains unclear. Deletions cut 3 bases from V and 6 bases from J, with 12 bases between. This CDR3 is 12 amino acids long. Looked up from germline, CDR1 is DFQATT and CDR2 is SNEGSKA (reference sequence). The CDR3 here is CSASPSWGEQYF. CDR3 DNA: TGCAGTGCTAGCCCTTCTTGGGGCGAGCAGTACTTC.

This clonotype was detected ten times or more. The rearrangement uses TRBV2 and TRBJ2-2; unclear D gene. The length of the CDR3 is 14 residues. Germline V gives CDR1 SNHLY, CDR2 FYNNEI. The V and J ends lost 9 bases and 1 base respectively, with 12 bases between them. CDR3 region: CASSEIMNTGELFF. The CDR3 bases are TGTGCCAGTTCCGAGATTATGAACACCGGGGAGCTGTTTTTT.

This clonotype has at least ten counts. The rearrangement links TRBV7-9 to TRBJ1-3, with 7 bases identical to TRBD1. CDR3 length: 15 amino acids. J lost 4 bases, V lost 5 bases, and 8 bases had no gene match. Germline V lookup: CDR1 SEHNR, CDR2 FQNEAQ (reference sequence). The CDR3 reads CASSLTGEEGNTIYF. The CDR3 nucleotides are TGTGCCAGCAGCCTTACAGGGGAGGAAGGAAACACCATATATTTT.

With respect to this clonotype: Given a much more abundant clone one base away, this may be a read error. V and J are TRBV20-1 and TRBJ1-1; 8 bases fit TRBD1. This CDR3 comprises 16 residues. Germline lookup yields CDR1 DFQATT and CDR2 SNEGSKA (reference sequence). Written as DNA, the CDR3 is TGCAGGGCTACACACCCTTTCAGGGGGCGGGGCACTGAAGCTTTCTTT. Encoded protein: CRATHPFRGRGTEAFF.

At least ten counts were recorded for this clonotype. The V gene is TRBV20-1, the J gene TRBJ2-1; 11 bases agree with TRBD2. J was trimmed by 4 bases and V by 3 bases; bases with no gene match: 2. CDR3 length: 14 residues. In germline, CDR1 is DFQATT, CDR2 SNEGSKA (reference sequence). CDR3 DNA: TGCAGTGCTAGGACTAGCGGGACTTACAATGAGCAGTTCTTC. Translated: CSARTSGTYNEQFF.